These 18 T cell receptor beta chains originate from one sample sequenced in a study of cytomegalovirus exposure and HLA in healthy donors. The PCR used 60 Vbeta and 13 Jbeta primers. Profiling relied on immunoSEQ multiplex PCR, and the TCRdb table lists in-frame clones only, not all of them. The sample consists of a few hundred thousand clones, 80% of them appearing once. Sequenced material: PBMCs. Source of these receptors: a girl aged 2-15 years in good health and CMV-seronegative.

The V call is TRBV6-1, the J call TRBJ1-6, with no clear D. V lost 3 bases to trimming and J lost 10 bases, with 7 bases between them. Germline CDR1 and CDR2: MNHNS and SASEGT. The CDR3 loop spans 12 amino acids. In nucleotides, the CDR3 is TGTGCCAGCAGTGATACTCTCTCACCCCTCCACTTT. This translates into CASSDTLSPLHF.

The chain joins TRBV5-1 to TRBJ2-1; 7 bases line up with TRBD2. V trimming: 0 bases; J trimming: 9 bases; junction bases outside the gene matches: 9. The CDR3 is 15 residues long. Germline CDR1 reads SGHRS; CDR2 reads YFSETQ. The CDR3 spells CASSLVLGLVSEQFF. The CDR3 nucleotides read TGCGCCAGCAGCTTGGTCCTCGGACTAGTCAGTGAGCAGTTCTTC.

The CDR3: CASSSPTGSSYNEQFF. CDR3 in DNA: TGTGCCAGCAGTTCCCCGACAGGGAGCTCCTACAATGAGCAGTTCTTC. The J gene is TRBJ2-1, the V gene TRBV27; 7 bases line up with TRBD1. V was clipped by 4 bases and J by 0 bases; unmatched bases: 6. CDR3 length: 16 amino acids. From germline, CDR1 is MNHEY and CDR2 SMNVEV (reference sequence).

This clone occurred once. The V call is TRBV27, the J call TRBJ2-7; tentatively, D is TRBD1 (7 bases). CDR3 length equals 14 residues. Germline V CDR1 and CDR2: MNHEY, SMNVEV (reference sequence). The ends were cut back, 6 bases at V and 5 bases at J, with 17 bases in the middle. CDR3 loop: CASRPGGGTHEQYF. CDR3 DNA: TGTGCCAGCAGACCAGGGGGAGGAACGCACGAGCAGTACTTC.

This clone came up a few times. The chain employs TRBV5-1 and TRBJ2-5, with TRBD2 matching over 8 bases. CDR1 is SGHRS, CDR2 YFSETQ, per germline. With V trimmed by 1 base and J by 2 bases, 4 bases remained unmatched. This CDR3 has 15 amino acids. This CDR3 reads CASSLLRGGQETQYF. CDR3 nucleotide sequence: TGCGCCAGCAGCTTGCTTCGCGGGGGGCAAGAGACCCAGTACTTC.

The chain employs TRBV5-4 and TRBJ2-7; 9 bases map to TRBD1. The germline CDR1 and CDR2 sequences are SGHNT and YYREEE (reference sequence). The CDR3 loop spans 15 amino acids. V gave up 2 bases and J gave up 3 bases; unmatched junction bases: 6. CDR3 DNA sequence: TGTGCCAGCAGCTTCGCGGACAGGGGAGTCTACGAGCAGTACTTC. It encodes CASSFADRGVYEQYF.

This chain connects TRBV4-1 to TRBJ2-1, with 8 bases identical to TRBD2. The CDR3 runs 15 residues. V lost 6 bases to trimming and J lost 0 bases; unmatched junction nucleotides: 4. Germline V gene sequence: CDR1 MGHRA, CDR2 YSYEKL. In DNA form, the CDR3 reads TGCGCCAGCAGTCCTCTAGCGGGCTCCTACAATGAGCAGTTCTTC. Protein: CASSPLAGSYNEQFF.

As DNA, the CDR3 is TGTGCCAGCAGCCTATCCGACTTTAACCCCTACGAGCAGTACTTC. It codes for CASSLSDFNPYEQYF. The chain joins TRBV7-9 to TRBJ2-7; D gene unclear. Deletions cut 5 bases from V and 2 bases from J, with 16 bases between. The germline V gene has CDR1 SEHNR and CDR2 FQNEAQ (reference sequence). The CDR3 covers 15 residues.

The CDR3 region has the DNA TGTGCCAGCAGGACTAGCTCCTACAATGAGCAGTTCTTC. Protein sequence: CASRTSSYNEQFF. This chain joins TRBV7-9 and TRBJ2-1; a possible D gene is TRBD2 (6 bases). The CDR3 extends over 13 amino acids. Germline loops: CDR1 SEHNR, CDR2 FQNEAQ (reference sequence). Trimming took 6 bases from V and 0 from J, leaving 6 bases between them. Together with reference TRBV7-9 and TRBJ2-1, the CDR3 gives the full variable domain: DTGVSQNPRHKITKRGQNVTFRCDPISEHNRLYWYRQTLGQGPEFLTYFQNEAQLEKSRLLSDRFSAERPKGSFSTLEIQRTEQGDSAMYLCASRTSSYNEQFFGPGTRLTVL.

The V call is TRBV10-3, the J call TRBJ2-7; 9 bases align to TRBD1. V trimming: 4 bases; J trimming: 6 bases; junction bases outside the gene matches: 7. The germline CDR1 and CDR2 sequences are ENHRY and SYGVKD. The CDR3 loop spans 14 amino acids. CDR3 region: CAISAPGQGGEQYF. As DNA, the CDR3 is TGTGCCATCAGTGCACCGGGACAGGGTGGCGAGCAGTACTTC.

This sequence joins TRBV4-1 and TRBJ2-1, with D perhaps TRBD2 (6 bases). CDR3 length equals 16 residues. Germline V lookup: CDR1 MGHRA, CDR2 YSYEKL. Between the trimmed V and J ends, which lost 0 bases and 3 bases, there was a span of 12 bases. CDR3 amino acids: CASSQDKASVYNEQFF. The CDR3 nucleotides read TGCGCCAGCAGCCAAGATAAGGCTAGCGTCTACAATGAGCAGTTCTTC.

The chain couples TRBV5-4 to TRBJ2-1, with 9 bases lining up with TRBD1. V was pared by 3 bases and J by 4 bases, with 5 bases of the junction left unmatched. Germline V gene sequence: CDR1 SGHNT, CDR2 YYREEE (reference sequence). This CDR3 contains 15 residues. The CDR3, as DNA: TGTGCCAGCAGCTCCGGGACAGGGTTTTACAATGAGCAGTTCTTC. It is translated as CASSSGTGFYNEQFF.

CDR3 nucleotides: TGTGCCAGCAGCGTAGGACTAAGCGGACAAGAGACCCAGTACTTC. Translated: CASSVGLSGQETQYF. The chain uses TRBV9 and TRBJ2-5, with D possibly matching TRBD2 (5 bases). This CDR3 is built from 15 residues. The V and J ends lost 0 bases and 2 bases respectively, with 11 bases between them. Germline CDR1 and CDR2: SGDLS and YYNGEE.

V is TRBV5-1 and J is TRBJ2-5; D ambiguous. Trimming took off 3 bases at V and 2 bases at J, with 8 bases between the two ends. Per the germline V gene, CDR1 is SGHRS and CDR2 is YFSETQ. CDR3 length: 13 amino acids. CDR3 region: CASSSRLQETQYF. In DNA form, the CDR3 reads TGCGCCAGCAGCTCTCGACTGCAAGAGACCCAGTACTTC.

The V gene is TRBV18, the J gene TRBJ1-4, with 10 positions matching TRBD1. This CDR3 is built from 15 residues. The germline V gene has CDR1 KGHSH and CDR2 LQKENI. V gave up 0 bases and J gave up 7 bases; unmatched junction bases: 2. CDR3 bases: TGTGCCAGCTCACCACCGAGGGACAGGGGTGAAAAACTGTTTTTT. It translates to CASSPPRDRGEKLFF.

CDR3 DNA: TGTGCCAGCAGCCATATCGCAGGGGGCAATCAGCCCCAGCATTTT. Translating it yields CASSHIAGGNQPQHF. The chain couples TRBV5-8 to TRBJ1-5, with D possibly matching TRBD1 (6 bases). Germline CDR1 reads SGHTS; CDR2 reads YDEGEE. V lost 4 bases, J lost 2 bases, and 13 bases lay in between. The CDR3 has 15 amino acids.

This clone came up a few times. The chain couples TRBV4-1 to TRBJ2-1; TRBD1 might be the D (5 bases). The CDR3 is 13 amino acids. Germline V gene lookup returns CDR1 MGHRA and CDR2 YSYEKL. Trimming took 1 base from V and 12 from J, leaving 13 bases between them. The CDR3 DNA is TGCGCCAGCAGCCAAGGTCAGGGAATACGGCAGTTCTTC. Protein: CASSQGQGIRQFF.

This clone was seen a single time. V usage is TRBV11-2 and J usage is TRBJ1-2, with TRBD1 identical over 7 bases. The CDR3 spans 12 residues. Looked up from germline, CDR1 is SGHAT and CDR2 is FQNNGV. V trimming: 11 bases; J trimming: 7 bases; junction bases outside the gene matches: 10. The CDR3 DNA is TGTGCCTCCCAGGGGACAGCTTTTGGCTACACCTTC. Translated, it gives CASQGTAFGYTF.